One sample yielded the 23 T cell receptor beta chains listed below, sequenced in a study of radiotherapy plus CTLA-4 blockade in lung cancer. TCRdb's table, derived via immunoSEQ multiplex PCR, lists solely in-frame clones and lacks some. The table has roughly 88,000 clones, under 90% seen once. Material: peripheral blood, obtained from a patient treated with radiotherapy plus ipilimumab. Every receptor here comes from a human donor with non-small cell lung cancer who had stable disease on radiotherapy plus ipilimumab.

This clone was seen once. This sequence joins TRBV27 and TRBJ1-1, with TRBD1 as a possible D gene (5 bases). There are 11 residues in the CDR3. V gave up 4 bases and J gave up 14 bases, with 14 bases separating them. The germline CDR1 and CDR2 sequences are MNHEY and SMNVEV (reference sequence). CDR3 nucleotides: TGTGCCAGCAGTTCTCTTGGCAAGGGGTTCTTT. This encodes CASSSLGKGFF.

This sequence joins TRBV14 and TRBJ2-2; D may be TRBD2 (6 bases). V lost 4 bases to trimming and J lost 9 bases, with 9 bases between them. Germline V CDR1 and CDR2: SGHDN, FVKESK. CDR3 length: 12 residues. The CDR3 DNA is TGTGCCAGCAGCCGAAGCGGGCGGGAGCTGTTTTTT. It encodes CASSRSGRELFF.

The V gene is TRBV4-1, the J gene TRBJ1-3, with D maybe TRBD1 (6 bases). Germline V gene data show CDR1 as MGHRA and CDR2 as YSYEKL. V was pared by 4 bases and J by 3 bases, with 22 bases between. This CDR3 is built from 18 residues. The CDR3 spells CASSRILDRGVGGNTIYF. As DNA, the CDR3 is TGCGCCAGCAGCCGAATCCTCGATAGGGGGGTAGGTGGAAACACCATATATTTT.

The chain recombines TRBV6-6 with TRBJ1-5, with 7 bases lining up with TRBD1. The V segment lost 6 bases and the J segment 4 bases; nucleotides outside the gene matches: 6. Germline values: CDR1 MNHNY, CDR2 SVGAGI (reference sequence). The CDR3 is 14 amino acids. CDR3 bases: TGTGCCAGCAGCACAGGGGTACGGAATCAGCCCCAGCATTTT. Protein sequence: CASSTGVRNQPQHF.

V gene TRBV29-1 combines with J gene TRBJ2-1; TRBD2 matches at 12 bases. V was pared by 2 bases and J by 3 bases, with 5 bases of the junction left unmatched. The CDR3 totals 16 residues. The germline CDR1 and CDR2 sequences are SQVTM and ANQGSEA. CDR3 coding DNA: TGCAGCGTTGAAAGGACTAGCGGGAAGATCTACAATGAGCAGTTCTTC. It encodes CSVERTSGKIYNEQFF.

CDR3 bases: TGTGCCAGCACGCACCAGGGGGCGCTTGATGGCTACACCTTC. It specifies CASTHQGALDGYTF. The J gene is TRBJ1-2, the V gene TRBV6-5; TRBD1 agrees at 8 bases. There are 14 residues in the CDR3. Trimming at V came to 7 bases and at J to 6 bases, leaving 10 bases not matched to a gene. Germline values: CDR1 MNHEY, CDR2 SVGAGI.

This clone appeared once. This chain connects TRBV6-6 to TRBJ1-1; D is ambiguous. Germline V gene lookup returns CDR1 MNHNY and CDR2 SVGAGI (reference sequence). The CDR3 consists of 13 residues. Trimming took 4 bases from V and 0 from J, leaving 6 bases between them. CDR3 protein: CASSSHMNTEAFF. CDR3 bases: TGTGCCAGCAGTTCACACATGAACACTGAAGCTTTCTTT.

For the CDR3, the DNA is TGTGCCAGCAAGCCGGGACAGGGTTCAGATACGCAGTATTTT. This gives the protein CASKPGQGSDTQYF. This chain uses TRBV7-3 with TRBJ2-3; 9 nucleotides agree with TRBD1. The length of the CDR3 is 14 residues. V dropped 7 bases and J dropped 4; count of bases not matched to a gene: 6. CDR1 SGHTA and CDR2 FQGTGA come from the germline V gene.

This sequence joins TRBV7-9 and TRBJ1-6, with a possible D match to TRBD1 (6 bases). V was cut by 6 bases and J by 11 bases, with 20 bases left in between. Per germline, CDR1 SEHNR and CDR2 FQNEAQ (reference sequence). The CDR3 totals 15 residues. The CDR3 sequence is CASSRGQGGGPPLHF. DNA of the CDR3: TGTGCCAGCAGTCGCGGTCAGGGTGGGGGCCCACCCCTCCACTTT.

This clone was counted a few times. The chain has TRBV5-1 and TRBJ2-7, with D possibly matching TRBD2 (6 bases). The CDR3 extends over 13 amino acids. Trimming pared 0 bases from V and 7 bases from J, leaving 11 bases between. CDR1 SGHRS and CDR2 YFSETQ come from the germline V gene. CDR3 sequence reads: CASSLGLAWEQYF. DNA for the CDR3: TGCGCCAGCAGCTTGGGGCTAGCGTGGGAGCAGTACTTC.

The J gene is TRBJ2-7, the V gene TRBV2, with D possibly being TRBD2 (5 bases). V was trimmed by 5 bases and J by 5 bases, leaving 10 bases between them. This CDR3 has 12 amino acids. Per germline, CDR1 SNHLY and CDR2 FYNNEI. The CDR3, as DNA: TGTGCCAGCAGTTTCGGGATGGACGAGCAGTACTTC. Encoded protein: CASSFGMDEQYF.

This clone was seen just once. The rearrangement links TRBV2 to TRBJ1-6; no reliable D call. Germline V CDR1 and CDR2: SNHLY, FYNNEI. The V and J ends lost 5 bases and 6 bases respectively, with 14 bases between them. The CDR3 extends over 15 amino acids. Here the CDR3 DNA reads TGTGCCAGCAGTCGGGCCGAGGGCGTTAATTCACCCCTCCACTTT. It translates to CASSRAEGVNSPLHF.

The table lists this clone with a count of one. Here the CDR3 reads CASSSPGVTEAFF. The CDR3 nucleotides are TGTGCCAGCAGCTCTCCGGGGGTCACTGAAGCTTTCTTT. The chain uses TRBV9 and TRBJ1-1; the D gene is possibly TRBD1 (5 bases). With 4 bases removed from V and 4 bases from J, the gap between germline ends came to 11 bases. This CDR3 spans 13 amino acids. Looked up from germline, CDR1 is SGDLS and CDR2 is YYNGEE.

The rearrangement joins TRBV28 to TRBJ1-5; perhaps TRBD1 as D (5 bases). This CDR3 has 16 residues. V was clipped by 2 bases and J by 5 bases, with 16 bases between them. Germline V gives CDR1 MDHEN, CDR2 SYDVKM. Here the CDR3 DNA reads TGTGCCAGCAGTTTAGGTGCTGGAGGGGATCATCAGCCCCAGCATTTT. As protein: CASSLGAGGDHQPQHF.

V gene TRBV27 combines with J gene TRBJ2-3; 10 bases match TRBD1. The germline CDR1 and CDR2 sequences are MNHEY and SMNVEV (reference sequence). The CDR3 is made up of 17 amino acids. With 5 bases clipped from V and 1 base from J, the junction kept 9 bases outside the gene matches. The CDR3 is CASSPGTGVDGTDTQYF. CDR3 nucleotide sequence: TGTGCCAGCAGTCCCGGGACAGGGGTGGACGGCACAGATACGCAGTATTTT.

The chain combines TRBV5-1 with TRBJ2-3; the match to TRBD2 covers 7 bases. The CDR3 is 14 residues long. The V gene end was trimmed by 5 bases and the J gene end by 5 bases; junction bases not matched to a gene: 8. Germline-derived CDR1 and CDR2 are SGHRS and YFSETQ. CDR3 sequence reads: CASRSSGVVDTQYF. CDR3 nucleotides: TGCGCCAGCAGGTCCAGCGGGGTGGTAGATACGCAGTATTTT.

This clone was picked up a small number of times. J is TRBJ2-3 and V is TRBV28, with 14 nucleotides matching TRBD2. The CDR3 has 19 amino acids. V shed 8 bases, J shed 0 bases, and the junction held 13 bases outside the gene matches. Germline loops: CDR1 MDHEN, CDR2 SYDVKM. CDR3 coding DNA: TGTGCCAGCCGGGTAATTACGGGACTAGCGGGAGTTAGCACAGATACGCAGTATTTT. This sequence encodes CASRVITGLAGVSTDTQYF.

The genes are TRBV5-4 and TRBJ1-1, with D perhaps matching TRBD1 (5 bases). Germline V CDR1 and CDR2: SGHNT, YYREEE (reference sequence). Trimming left V 6 bases short and J 4 bases short, with 22 bases between. This CDR3 comprises 16 residues. CDR3 in amino acids: CASTSTPRGIRTEAFF. CDR3 bases: TGTGCCAGCACCTCGACCCCTCGGGGGATCCGCACTGAAGCTTTCTTT.

The chain has TRBV6-5 and TRBJ2-4; 7 bases match TRBD1. The V gene end was trimmed by 7 bases and the J gene end by 5 bases; junction bases not matched to a gene: 2. The CDR3 sequence is 12 residues long. Germline CDR1 is MNHEY and CDR2 is SVGAGI. CDR3 amino acids: CASKGQENIQYF. The DNA for the CDR3 is TGTGCCAGCAAAGGACAGGAAAACATTCAGTACTTC.

CDR3 nucleotide sequence: TGTGCCAGCAGCAAGAGCACGGCGGGAGTGAACACCGGGGAGCTGTTTTTT. This sequence encodes CASSKSTAGVNTGELFF. The gene calls are TRBV7-9 and TRBJ2-2; TRBD2 agrees at 7 bases. This CDR3 has 17 residues. J gave up 1 base and V 5 bases, and 10 bases lay outside the gene matches. Germline CDR1 SEHNR, CDR2 FQNEAQ (reference sequence).

The J gene is TRBJ1-5, the V gene TRBV9; tentative D call: TRBD1 (5 bases). Trimming removed 0 bases at V and 2 bases at J, with 12 bases between. Germline assignment: CDR1 SGDLS and CDR2 YYNGEE. CDR3 length: 16 residues. In nucleotides, the CDR3 is TGTGCCAGCAGCGTAGGACCCGGAGGGGGCAATCAGCCCCAGCATTTT. Translated: CASSVGPGGGNQPQHF. The full variable domain, completed using reference TRBV9 and TRBJ1-5, is DSGVTQTPKHLITATGQRVTLRCSPRSGDLSVYWYQQSLDQGLQFLIQYYNGEERAKGNILERFSAQQFPDLHSELNLSSLELGDSALYFCASSVGPGGGNQPQHFGDGTRLSIL.

The chain is built from TRBV29-1 and TRBJ1-2; D uncertain. CDR3 size: 14 residues. CDR1 and CDR2 from the germline V gene are SQVTM and ANQGSEA. The V and J ends lost 6 bases and 4 bases respectively, with 18 bases between them. CDR3 in DNA: TGCAGCGTCTTACTGGACGTTCCCGGCTATGGCTACACCTTC. Its protein is CSVLLDVPGYGYTF.

The chain joins TRBV30 to TRBJ1-6; D is perhaps TRBD1 (5 bases). The CDR3 sequence is 14 residues long. V dropped 5 bases and J dropped 6 bases, with 14 bases sitting between them. Germline loops: CDR1 GTSNPN, CDR2 SVGIG (reference sequence). This CDR3 reads CAWGAGGTNSPLHF. CDR3 nucleotide sequence: TGTGCCTGGGGGGCGGGTGGAACTAATTCACCCCTCCACTTT.